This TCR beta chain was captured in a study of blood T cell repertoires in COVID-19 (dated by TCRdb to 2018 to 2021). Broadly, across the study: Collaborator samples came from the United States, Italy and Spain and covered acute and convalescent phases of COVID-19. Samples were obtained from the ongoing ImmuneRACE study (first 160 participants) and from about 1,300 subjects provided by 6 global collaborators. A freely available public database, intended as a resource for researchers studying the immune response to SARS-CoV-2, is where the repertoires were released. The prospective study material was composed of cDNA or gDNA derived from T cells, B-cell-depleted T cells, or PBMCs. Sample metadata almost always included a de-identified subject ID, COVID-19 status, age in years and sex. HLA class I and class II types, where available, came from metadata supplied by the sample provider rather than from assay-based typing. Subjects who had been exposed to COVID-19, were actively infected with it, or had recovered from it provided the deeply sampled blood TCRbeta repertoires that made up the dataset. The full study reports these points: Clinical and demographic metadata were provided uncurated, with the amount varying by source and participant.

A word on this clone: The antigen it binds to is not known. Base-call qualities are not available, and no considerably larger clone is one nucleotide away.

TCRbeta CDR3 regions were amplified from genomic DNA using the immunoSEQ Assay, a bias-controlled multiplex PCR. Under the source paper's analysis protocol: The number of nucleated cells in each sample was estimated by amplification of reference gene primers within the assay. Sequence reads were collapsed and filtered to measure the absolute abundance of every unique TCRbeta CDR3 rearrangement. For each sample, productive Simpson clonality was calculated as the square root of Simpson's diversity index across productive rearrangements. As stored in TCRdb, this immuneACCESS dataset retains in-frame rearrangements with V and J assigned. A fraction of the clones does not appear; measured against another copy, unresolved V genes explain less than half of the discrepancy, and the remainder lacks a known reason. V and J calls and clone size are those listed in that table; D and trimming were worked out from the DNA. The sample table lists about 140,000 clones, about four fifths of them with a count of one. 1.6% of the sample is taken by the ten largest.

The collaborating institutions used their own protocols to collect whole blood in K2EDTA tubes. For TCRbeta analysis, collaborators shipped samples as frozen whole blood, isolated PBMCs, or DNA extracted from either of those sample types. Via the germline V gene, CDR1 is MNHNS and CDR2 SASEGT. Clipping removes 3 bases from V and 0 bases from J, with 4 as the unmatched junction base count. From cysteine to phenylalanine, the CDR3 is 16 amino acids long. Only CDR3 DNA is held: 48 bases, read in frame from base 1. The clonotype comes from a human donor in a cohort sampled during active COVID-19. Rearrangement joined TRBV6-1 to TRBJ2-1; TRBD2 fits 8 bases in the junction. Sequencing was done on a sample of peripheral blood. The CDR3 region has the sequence CASSEVAGSSYNEQFF. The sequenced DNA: TGTGCCAGCAGTGAGGTAGCGGGGAGCTCCTACAATGAGCAGTTCTTC.